Below are 30 T cell receptor beta chains sequenced from a single sample in a study of blood T cells in healthy people across ages. The use of a sample-barcoded 5' primer and a J-beta primer mix characterized a second PCR of roughly 6 to 11 cycles. TCRdb fed the 5' RACE reads into MiXCR, producing one record per CDR3 protein. The sample has about 1.7 million distinct CDR3 sequences; 28% are singletons. Sequenced input: blood. All receptors derive from a woman aged 25 to 39 in good health.

The sample holds many counts of this clonotype. The J gene is TRBJ2-5, the V gene TRBV12-3 or TRBV12-4; D is perhaps TRBD2 (6 bases). The CDR3 consists of 15 residues. Trimming left V 5 bases short and J 2 bases short, with 15 bases between. As DNA, the CDR3 is TGTGCCAGCAGTCCCGGGAGAGGCGGACAAGAGACCCAGTACTTC. Translated: CASSPGRGGQETQYF.

CDR3 bases: TGCAGCGTTGAACTGGTGAGGTTGGAGACCCAGTACTTC. It is translated as CSVELVRLETQYF. The rearrangement links TRBV29-1 to TRBJ2-5; D gene ambiguous. The length of the CDR3 is 13 residues. Trimming removed 2 bases from V and 5 bases from J, with 12 bases in between. CDR1 is SQVTM, CDR2 ANQGSEA, per germline.

The chain couples TRBV6-1 to TRBJ2-4; 15 bases map to TRBD2. Matching the DNA end better, TRBJ2-5 makes the J call doubtful. The CDR3 extends over 17 amino acids. Per the germline V gene, CDR1 is MNHNS and CDR2 is SASEGT. DNA of the CDR3: TGTGCCAGCAGCCAAACGGGACTAGCGGGGGGCGGAGAGACCCAGTACTTC. This codes for CASSQTGLAGGGETQYF.

V is TRBV21-1 and J is TRBJ1-1; the table's TRBD1 call for D was not verified on the DNA. TRBV21-1 constitutes a pseudogene. CDR3 length: 15 amino acids. The CDR3 region is CASSIQSPRGTEAFF. In DNA form, the CDR3 reads TGTGCCAGCAGCATCCAGTCACCAAGGGGAACTGAAGCTTTCTTT.

Only a few counts were recorded for this clonotype. The chain joins TRBV7-9 to TRBJ2-7; 11 positions agree with TRBD1. There are 16 residues in the CDR3. The germline gives CDR1 SEHNR, CDR2 FQNEAQ (reference sequence). Losses at the gene ends were 5 bases for V and 7 bases for J; bases not matched to a gene: 13. CDR3 residues: CASSPLPGTGGYEQYF. In DNA form, the CDR3 reads TGTGCCAGCAGCCCCCTCCCCGGGACAGGGGGATATGAGCAGTACTTC.

A few counts support this clonotype. J is TRBJ2-3 and V is TRBV29-1; maybe TRBD1 (6 bases). This CDR3 has 14 amino acids. Germline-derived CDR1 and CDR2 are SQVTM and ANQGSEA. V was clipped by 4 bases and J by 0 bases, with 11 bases between them. The CDR3 here is CSVVVQGSTDTQYF. CDR3 bases: TGCAGCGTTGTCGTACAGGGCAGCACAGATACGCAGTATTTT.

The chain couples TRBV4-3 to TRBJ2-2, with a weak D call TRBD1 (6 bases). The length of the CDR3 is 17 residues. The ends were cut back, 1 base at V and 6 bases at J, with 18 bases in the middle. CDR1 and CDR2 from the germline V gene are LGHNA and YSLEER. CDR3 loop: CASSQVYRAVGSGELFF. In DNA form, the CDR3 reads TGCGCCAGCAGCCAAGTCTACAGGGCTGTGGGTTCCGGGGAGCTGTTTTTT.

The chain employs TRBV5-4 and TRBJ2-7; 11 bases line up with TRBD2. Germline loops: CDR1 SGHNT, CDR2 YYREEE (reference sequence). The V segment lost 4 bases and the J segment 3 bases; nucleotides outside the gene matches: 9. There are 16 residues in the CDR3. CDR3 protein: CASSRPIAGGNYEQYF. CDR3 bases: TGTGCCAGCAGCAGACCTATAGCGGGGGGGAACTACGAGCAGTACTTC.

This clonotype occurred many times. The J gene is TRBJ1-5, the V gene TRBV5-1, with 9 bases fitting TRBD1. The CDR3 is made up of 15 amino acids. Losses at the gene ends were 4 bases for V and 6 bases for J; bases not matched to a gene: 8. CDR1 SGHRS and CDR2 YFSETQ come from the germline V gene. The CDR3 is CASSLDTGGLQPQHF. The CDR3 coding sequence is TGCGCCAGCAGCCTCGATACAGGGGGCCTTCAGCCCCAGCATTTT.

This chain joins TRBV28 and TRBJ1-5; 11 nucleotides align to TRBD1. The CDR3 has 15 residues. Unmatched junction bases numbered 9, after V lost 8 bases and J lost 6 bases. CDR1 is MDHEN and CDR2 is SYDVKM in the germline V gene. The CDR3 sequence: CASLTGTGGSQPQHF. In nucleotides, the CDR3 is TGTGCCAGCCTAACCGGGACAGGGGGTAGTCAGCCCCAGCATTTT.

Remarks on this clonotype: The junction departs from germline at one end; a sequencing error may be responsible. The rearrangement uses TRBV10-3 and TRBJ2-3, with 7 bases aligning to TRBD2. The germline V gene has CDR1 ENHRY and CDR2 SYGVKD. The CDR3 is 16 residues long. The chain's CDR3 is CVIRDQAGPSTDTQYF. The CDR3 DNA reads as TGTGTCATCCGCGATCAAGCGGGACCTAGCACAGATACGCAGTATTTT.

This clonotype was counted only a few times. The V gene is TRBV15, the J gene TRBJ2-1; D unresolved. The CDR3 spans 12 residues. Trimming cost V 8 bases and J 0 bases, with 5 bases left between them. Looked up from germline, CDR1 is LNHNV and CDR2 is YYDKDF (reference sequence). The CDR3 sequence is CATGYSYNEQFF. In nucleotides, the CDR3 is TGTGCCACCGGTTACTCCTACAATGAGCAGTTCTTC.

This clonotype was seen more than once but under ten times. V usage is TRBV12-3 or TRBV12-4 and J usage is TRBJ2-4; 7 positions agree with TRBD1. Trimming cost V 8 bases and J 5 bases; bases outside gene matches: 6. The CDR3 has 13 amino acids. CDR3 sequence: CASERDSENIQYF. CDR3 DNA: TGTGCCAGCGAAAGGGACAGCGAAAACATTCAGTACTTC.

This clonotype was detected many times. Here the CDR3 reads CASSRTGEEQFF. CDR3 bases: TGTGCCAGCAGTCGTACAGGGGAAGAGCAGTTCTTC. This sequence joins TRBV12-3 or TRBV12-4 and TRBJ2-1; 7 bases match TRBD1. The CDR3 consists of 12 residues. The trim removed 5 bases at V and 10 bases at J, leaving 5 bases unmatched.

The J gene is TRBJ2-1, the V gene TRBV7-2; 12 bases are shared with TRBD2. Unmatched junction bases numbered 4, after V lost 4 bases and J lost 6 bases. Germline V CDR1 and CDR2: SGHTA, FQGNSA. This CDR3 comprises 15 residues. The CDR3 region is CASSYTSGRSNEQFF. CDR3 sequence (DNA): TGTGCCAGCAGCTACACTAGCGGGAGGAGCAATGAGCAGTTCTTC.

This rearrangement joins TRBV28 to TRBJ1-4; no clear D gene. The CDR3 has 14 residues. Germline V gene lookup returns CDR1 MDHEN and CDR2 SYDVKM. Deletions cut 3 bases from V and 7 bases from J, with 12 bases between. The CDR3 here is CASSFGRGGEKLFF. The DNA for the CDR3 is TGTGCCAGCAGTTTTGGTCGGGGAGGTGAAAAACTGTTTTTT.

This clonotype showed up just a few times. The chain couples TRBV10-3 to TRBJ2-1; 7 nucleotides match TRBD2. The CDR3 covers 14 residues. From germline, CDR1 is ENHRY and CDR2 SYGVKD. The J segment lost 15 bases and the V segment lost 4 bases, leaving 15 bases of the junction unmatched. The CDR3 region has the DNA TGTGCCATCAGTGTGGGGGGGACCACAATGATGAGGTTCTTC. Encoded protein: CAISVGGTTMMRFF.

This chain connects TRBV5-6 to TRBJ1-1, with D possibly being TRBD1 (5 bases). Germline V lookup: CDR1 SGHDT, CDR2 YYEEEE. The V end lost 0 bases, the J end lost 4 bases, and 10 bases lay between the germline ends. The CDR3 has 14 amino acids. The CDR3 region is CASSLEWGPTEAFF. The CDR3 DNA is TGTGCCAGCAGCTTGGAATGGGGACCCACTGAAGCTTTCTTT.

DNA for the CDR3: TGCGCCAGCAGCTTGGGGGTGGGGGAGATCACAGATACGCAGTATTTT. Translated, it gives CASSLGVGEITDTQYF. The chain links TRBV5-1 to TRBJ2-3; D may correspond to TRBD1 or TRBD2 (5 bases each). The germline V gene has CDR1 SGHRS and CDR2 YFSETQ. V lost 0 bases and J lost 2, with 13 bases in between. The length of the CDR3 is 16 residues.

The rearrangement uses TRBV2 and TRBJ2-5; no firm D call. There are 12 residues in the CDR3. The V gene lost 4 bases and the J gene lost 11 bases, with 14 bases spanning the gap. The germline V gene has CDR1 SNHLY and CDR2 FYNNEI. In nucleotides, the CDR3 is TGTGCCAGCAGTGTGGATGGTTCTGAGCAGTACTTC. It encodes CASSVDGSEQYF.

On this clonotype itself: This may come from a read error, since a much larger clone is one base off. V gene TRBV6-5 combines with J gene TRBJ2-3; no clear D. The CDR3 totals 15 residues. Germline V CDR1 and CDR2: MNHEY, SVGAGI. V was clipped by 0 bases and J by 0 bases, with 7 bases between them. CDR3 amino acids: CASSYSSLSTDTQYF. The CDR3 nucleotides are TGTGCCAGCAGTTACTCGTCACTTAGCACAGATACGCAGTATTTT.

This clonotype was seen at least ten times. This chain joins TRBV11-2 and TRBJ1-2; D uncertain. V was pared by 5 bases and J by 4 bases, with 14 bases between. Germline V lookup: CDR1 SGHAT, CDR2 FQNNGV. The CDR3 consists of 14 residues. CDR3 nucleotide sequence: TGTGCCAGCAGCCCTCGGGAGGGTGGCTATGGCTACACCTTC. The encoded protein is CASSPREGGYGYTF.

The CDR3 loop is CASLRDASTGELFF. The CDR3 DNA reads TGTGCCAGCTTGAGGGATGCGAGCACCGGGGAGCTGTTTTTT. J is TRBJ2-2 and V is TRBV2; TRBD2 is a possible D gene (5 bases). The germline gives CDR1 SNHLY, CDR2 FYNNEI. Between the trimmed V and J ends, which lost 8 bases and 4 bases, there was a span of 14 bases. This CDR3 is built from 14 residues.

The V gene is TRBV7-2, the J gene TRBJ2-1; 13 nucleotides match TRBD2. This CDR3 has 16 residues. The ends lost 3 bases at V and 6 bases at J; junction bases unmatched: 5. Germline lookup yields CDR1 SGHTA and CDR2 FQGNSA. For the CDR3, the DNA is TGTGCCAGCAGCTTGGTCGGGACTAGCGGGATCAATGAGCAGTTCTTC. It codes for CASSLVGTSGINEQFF.

There are a few counts of this clonotype. This chain uses TRBV5-1 with TRBJ1-5; D gene uncertain. CDR3 length: 16 amino acids. Looked up from germline, CDR1 is SGHRS and CDR2 is YFSETQ. Trimming left V 0 bases short and J 0 bases short, with 10 bases between. CDR3 loop: CASSLEPGPSNQPQHF. The CDR3 nucleotides are TGCGCCAGCAGCTTGGAGCCGGGCCCTAGCAATCAGCCCCAGCATTTT.

The chain joins TRBV7-2 to TRBJ2-7; D is undetermined. CDR3 length: 15 residues. Germline CDR1 SGHTA, CDR2 FQGNSA. Trimming took off 1 base at V and 2 bases at J, with 12 bases between the two ends. DNA of the CDR3: TGTGCCAGCAGCTTAGAACACCTGGGCCCCTACGAGCAGTACTTC. Residues: CASSLEHLGPYEQYF.

This clonotype was recorded many times. The chain is built from TRBV20-1 and TRBJ2-3; D is unclear. Germline values: CDR1 DFQATT, CDR2 SNEGSKA (reference sequence). This CDR3 has 11 residues. Trimming cost V 4 bases and J 4 bases, with 6 bases left between them. The CDR3 region has the DNA TGCAGTGCTATAGAGGCAGATACGCAGTATTTT. Amino acid sequence: CSAIEADTQYF.

The rearrangement joins TRBV19 to TRBJ2-7; D is unclear. The CDR3 extends over 13 amino acids. Trimming removed 7 bases at V and 3 bases at J, with 13 bases between. CDR1 and CDR2 from the germline V gene are LNHDA and SQIVND (reference sequence). CDR3 sequence: CASNDGPNYEQYF. CDR3 in DNA: TGTGCCAGTAACGATGGACCGAACTACGAGCAGTACTTC.

The J gene is TRBJ2-1, the V gene TRBV3-1; D gene ambiguous. There are 12 residues in the CDR3. Germline-derived CDR1 and CDR2 are LGHDT and YNNKEL (reference sequence). The V and J ends lost 1 base and 13 bases respectively, with 11 bases between them. The CDR3 DNA is TGTGCCAGCAGCCAAGGAGGAAACATTCAGTTCTTC. Encoded protein: CASSQGGNIQFF.

This clonotype has just a few counts. The chain is built from TRBV5-6 and TRBJ1-6; a possible D gene is TRBD1 (5 bases). CDR3 length: 12 amino acids. Trimming cost V 3 bases and J 17 bases, with 15 bases left between them. Germline CDR1 is SGHDT and CDR2 is YYEEEE. The CDR3 sequence is CASSSGRTRVHF. Written as DNA, the CDR3 is TGTGCCAGCAGCTCGGGACGGACCCGCGTCCACTTT. The full variable domain, completed using reference TRBV5-6 and TRBJ1-6, is DAGVTQSPTHLIKTRGQQVTLRCSPKSGHDTVSWYQQALGQGPQFIFQYYEEEERQRGNFPDRFSGHQFPNYSSELNVNALLLGDSALYLCASSSGRTRVHFGNGTRLTVT.